These 6 T cell receptor beta chains originate from one sample sequenced in a study of T cells in Graves' hyperthyroidism and ophthalmopathy. It was RNA transcripts that yielded the amplified TCR beta CDR3 regions. A set of HTBI primers served as the primers for a first-round RT-PCR of the TCR CDR3. TCRdb processed the multiplex PCR reads anew with MiXCR; each CDR3 protein has one entry. The sample includes more than 500,000 distinct CDR3 sequences, roughly 45% of them seen just once. The sample was peripheral blood or thyroid tissue (not recorded which). All receptors come from an adult woman with Graves' disease, either hyperthyroidism or ophthalmopathy (not recorded which).

CDR3 residues: CATSGEVGTNEQFF. CDR3 coding DNA: TGTGCCACCAGTGGGGAGGTTGGCACCAATGAGCAGTTCTTC. The chain links TRBV24-1 to TRBJ2-1; the D gene is possibly TRBD2 (6 bases). Germline V gives CDR1 KGHDR, CDR2 SFDVKD. The CDR3 runs 14 residues. V dropped 5 bases and J dropped 6 bases, with 13 bases sitting between them.

This clonotype has more than one count but fewer than ten. The chain couples TRBV25-1 to TRBJ1-1; D is ambiguous. This CDR3 has 14 amino acids. Trimming cost V 3 bases and J 0 bases, with 8 bases left between them. The germline V gene encodes CDR1 MGHDK and CDR2 SYGVNS. Here the CDR3 DNA reads TGTGCCAGCAGTGATGTCGGCCTGAACACTGAAGCTTTCTTT. As protein: CASSDVGLNTEAFF.

For this clonotype: The junction and the germline gene differ at one end; a read error may be behind it. The chain links TRBV4-2 to TRBJ2-2, with 8 nucleotides matching TRBD1. This CDR3 region has 15 residues. CDR1 is LGHNA and CDR2 is YNFKEQ in the germline V gene. The CDR3 protein is CAGSQDRGGVRELFF. Written as DNA, the CDR3 is TGTGCCGGCAGCCAAGACAGGGGAGGCGTCAGGGAGCTGTTTTTT.

This clonotype was seen only once. A much larger clone lies one base from this, so it may be a read error. This rearrangement joins TRBV10-3 to TRBJ1-5, with TRBD1 matching 7 bases. CDR1 and CDR2 from the germline V gene are ENHRY and SYGVKD. This CDR3 is 17 amino acids long. The V and J ends lost 7 bases and 1 base, in that order; junction bases with no gene match: 13. CDR3 bases: TGTGCCATCATCTACAAATCCCAGGGGGTCAGCAATCAGCCCCAGCATTTT. It encodes CAIIYKSQGVSNQPQHF.

The chain couples TRBV7-3 to TRBJ2-2, with D possibly TRBD2 on 6 matching bases. V shed 5 bases and J shed 6 bases, with 22 bases lying between them. The germline V gene encodes CDR1 SGHTA and CDR2 FQGTGA. The CDR3 contains 17 residues. For the CDR3, the DNA is TGTGCCAGCAGCCTTAGACTAGTATATGAAATATCCGGGGAGCTGTTTTTT. It codes for CASSLRLVYEISGELFF.

The count of this clonotype is one. The rearrangement uses TRBV29-1 and TRBJ2-7; perhaps D is TRBD1 or TRBD2 (5 bases each). Germline loops: CDR1 SQVTM, CDR2 ANQGSEA. CDR3 size: 12 residues. V gave up 6 bases and J gave up 7 bases, with 16 bases separating them. For the CDR3, the DNA is TGCAGCGTGAGGGGCCCCCCAGAGGAGCAGTACTTC. Its protein product is CSVRGPPEEQYF.